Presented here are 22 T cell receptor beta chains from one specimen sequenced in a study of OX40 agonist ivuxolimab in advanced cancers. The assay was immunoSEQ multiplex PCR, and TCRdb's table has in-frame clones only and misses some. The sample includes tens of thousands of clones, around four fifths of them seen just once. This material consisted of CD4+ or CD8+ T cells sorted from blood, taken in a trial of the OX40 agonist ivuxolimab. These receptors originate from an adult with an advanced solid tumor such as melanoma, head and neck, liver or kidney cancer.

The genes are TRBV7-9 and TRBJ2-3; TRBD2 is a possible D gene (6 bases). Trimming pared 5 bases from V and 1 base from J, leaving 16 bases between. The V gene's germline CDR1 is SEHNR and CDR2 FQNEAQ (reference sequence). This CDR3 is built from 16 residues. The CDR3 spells CASSPFTGGRTDTQYF. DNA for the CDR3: TGTGCCAGCAGCCCCTTCACCGGGGGACGCACAGATACGCAGTATTTT.

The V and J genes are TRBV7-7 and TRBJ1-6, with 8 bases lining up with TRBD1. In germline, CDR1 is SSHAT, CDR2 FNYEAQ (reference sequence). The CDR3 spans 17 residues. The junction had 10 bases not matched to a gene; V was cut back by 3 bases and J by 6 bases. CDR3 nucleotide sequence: TGTGCCAGCAGCTTTAGCCTCAGGGGACAGGCTAATTCACCCCTCCACTTT. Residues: CASSFSLRGQANSPLHF.

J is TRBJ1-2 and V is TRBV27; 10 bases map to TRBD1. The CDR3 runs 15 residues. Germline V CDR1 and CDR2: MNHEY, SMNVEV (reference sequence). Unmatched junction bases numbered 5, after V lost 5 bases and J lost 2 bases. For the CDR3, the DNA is TGTGCCAGCAGTCCACGACAGGGGGCGAACTATGGCTACACCTTC. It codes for CASSPRQGANYGYTF.

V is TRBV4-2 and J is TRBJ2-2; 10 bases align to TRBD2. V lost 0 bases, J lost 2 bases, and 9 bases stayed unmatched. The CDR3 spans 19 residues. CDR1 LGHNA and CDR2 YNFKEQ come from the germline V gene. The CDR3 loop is CASSQDPLIAGGNTGELFF. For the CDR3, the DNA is TGTGCCAGCAGCCAAGATCCCCTCATAGCGGGAGGAAACACCGGGGAGCTGTTTTTT.

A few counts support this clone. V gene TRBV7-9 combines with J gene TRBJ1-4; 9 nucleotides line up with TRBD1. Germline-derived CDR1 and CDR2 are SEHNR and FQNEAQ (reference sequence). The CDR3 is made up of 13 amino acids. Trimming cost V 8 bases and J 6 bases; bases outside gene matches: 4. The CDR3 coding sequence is TGTGCCAGCGCAGACAGGGGGGATGAAAAACTGTTTTTT. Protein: CASADRGDEKLFF.

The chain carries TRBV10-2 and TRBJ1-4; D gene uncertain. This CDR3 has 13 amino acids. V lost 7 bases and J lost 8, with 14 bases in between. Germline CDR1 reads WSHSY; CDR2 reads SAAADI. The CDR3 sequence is CASTPAGGEKLFF. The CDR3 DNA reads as TGCGCCAGCACCCCAGCCGGAGGGGAAAAACTGTTTTTT.

Here the CDR3 reads CASGLLRNTEAFF. The CDR3, as DNA: TGTGCCAGCGGCCTTCTCAGAAACACTGAAGCTTTCTTT. The gene calls are TRBV6-5 and TRBJ1-1; D is undetermined. The CDR3 covers 13 residues. The ends were cut back, 8 bases at V and 2 bases at J, with 12 bases in the middle. Germline CDR1 reads MNHEY; CDR2 reads SVGAGI.

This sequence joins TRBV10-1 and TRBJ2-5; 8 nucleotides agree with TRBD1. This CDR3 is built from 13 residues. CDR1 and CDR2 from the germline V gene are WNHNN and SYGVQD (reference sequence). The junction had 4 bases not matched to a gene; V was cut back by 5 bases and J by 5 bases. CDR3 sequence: CASSRDRLETQYF. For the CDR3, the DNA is TGCGCCAGCAGTCGGGACAGGCTGGAGACCCAGTACTTC.

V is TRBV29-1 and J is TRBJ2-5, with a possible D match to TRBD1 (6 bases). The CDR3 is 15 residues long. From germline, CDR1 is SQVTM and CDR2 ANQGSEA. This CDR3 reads CSVTGGQWAKETQYF. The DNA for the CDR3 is TGCAGTGTCACAGGCGGACAGTGGGCAAAAGAGACCCAGTACTTC.

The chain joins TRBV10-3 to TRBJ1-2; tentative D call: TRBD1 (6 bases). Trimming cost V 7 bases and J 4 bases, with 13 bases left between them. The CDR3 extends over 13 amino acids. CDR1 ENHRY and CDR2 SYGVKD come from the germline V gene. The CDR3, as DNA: TGTGCCATCAATGGGGGCAGTGGCTATGGCTACACCTTC. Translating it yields CAINGGSGYGYTF.

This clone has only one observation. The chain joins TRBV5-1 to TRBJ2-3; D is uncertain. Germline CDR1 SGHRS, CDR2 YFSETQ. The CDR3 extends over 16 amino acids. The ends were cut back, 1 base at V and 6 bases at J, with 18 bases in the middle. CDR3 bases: TGCGCCAGCAGCTTGACCCTACCCCTACCGGCGGATACGCAGTATTTT. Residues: CASSLTLPLPADTQYF.

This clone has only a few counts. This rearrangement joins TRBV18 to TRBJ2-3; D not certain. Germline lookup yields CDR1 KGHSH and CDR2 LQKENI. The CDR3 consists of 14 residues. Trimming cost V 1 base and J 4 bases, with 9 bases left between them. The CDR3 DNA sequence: TGTGCCAGCTCACCACTAGAGTGGGCAGATACGCAGTATTTT. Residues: CASSPLEWADTQYF.

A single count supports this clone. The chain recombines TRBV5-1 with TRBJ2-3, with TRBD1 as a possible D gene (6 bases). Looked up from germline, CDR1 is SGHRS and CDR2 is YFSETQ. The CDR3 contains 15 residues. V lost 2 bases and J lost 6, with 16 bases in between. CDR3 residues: CASSFTGFLGDTQYF. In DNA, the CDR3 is TGCGCCAGCAGCTTCACAGGGTTCCTAGGCGATACGCAGTATTTT. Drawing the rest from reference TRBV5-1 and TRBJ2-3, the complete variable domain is KAGVTQTPRYLIKTRGQQVTLSCSPISGHRSVSWYQQTPGQGLQFLFEYFSETQRNKGNFPGRFSGRQFSNSRSEMNVSTLELGDSALYLCASSFTGFLGDTQYFGPGTRLTVL.

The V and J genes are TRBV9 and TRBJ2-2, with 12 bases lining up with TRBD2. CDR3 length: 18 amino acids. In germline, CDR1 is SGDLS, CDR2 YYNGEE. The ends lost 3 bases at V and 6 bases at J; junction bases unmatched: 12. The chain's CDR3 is CASSGRRYLAGGPGELFF. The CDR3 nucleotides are TGTGCCAGCAGCGGCCGTCGTTACCTAGCGGGAGGGCCCGGGGAGCTGTTTTTT.

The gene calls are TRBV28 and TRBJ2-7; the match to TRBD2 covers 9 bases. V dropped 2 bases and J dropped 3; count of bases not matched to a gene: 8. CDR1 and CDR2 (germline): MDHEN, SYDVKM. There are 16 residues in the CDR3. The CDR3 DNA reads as TGTGCCAGCAGTTTACCCCCAGAGCGGGAGGACTACGAGCAGTACTTC. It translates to CASSLPPEREDYEQYF.

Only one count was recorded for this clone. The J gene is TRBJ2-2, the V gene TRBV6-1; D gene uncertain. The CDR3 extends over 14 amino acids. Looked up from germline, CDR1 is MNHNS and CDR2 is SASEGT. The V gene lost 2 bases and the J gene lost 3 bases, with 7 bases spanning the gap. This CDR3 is CASSESDYTGELFF. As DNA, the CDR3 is TGTGCCAGCAGTGAATCCGACTACACCGGGGAGCTGTTTTTT.

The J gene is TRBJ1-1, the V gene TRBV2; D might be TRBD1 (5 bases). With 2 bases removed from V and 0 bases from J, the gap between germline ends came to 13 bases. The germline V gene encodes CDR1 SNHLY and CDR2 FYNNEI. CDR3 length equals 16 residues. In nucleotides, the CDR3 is TGTGCCAGCAGTGAAAGACCAGGGACCTTGAACACTGAAGCTTTCTTT. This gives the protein CASSERPGTLNTEAFF.

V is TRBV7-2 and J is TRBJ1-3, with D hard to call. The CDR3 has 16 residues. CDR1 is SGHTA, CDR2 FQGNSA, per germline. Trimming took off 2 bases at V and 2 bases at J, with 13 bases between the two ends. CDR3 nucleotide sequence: TGTGCCAGCAGCTTAAAGACACCGTCGACTGGAAACACCATATATTTT. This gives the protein CASSLKTPSTGNTIYF. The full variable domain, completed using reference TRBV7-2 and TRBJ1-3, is GAGVSQSPSNKVTEKGKDVELRCDPISGHTALYWYRQSLGQGLEFLIYFQGNSAPDKSGLPSDRFSAERTGGSVSTLTIQRTQQEDSAVYLCASSLKTPSTGNTIYFGEGSWLTVV.

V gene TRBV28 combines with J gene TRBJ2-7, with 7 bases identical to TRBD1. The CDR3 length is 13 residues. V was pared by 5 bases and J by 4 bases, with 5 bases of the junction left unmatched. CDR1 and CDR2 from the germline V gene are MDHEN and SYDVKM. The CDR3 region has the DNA TGTGCCAGCAGTCGACGACAGGGTTACGAGCAGTACTTC. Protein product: CASSRRQGYEQYF.

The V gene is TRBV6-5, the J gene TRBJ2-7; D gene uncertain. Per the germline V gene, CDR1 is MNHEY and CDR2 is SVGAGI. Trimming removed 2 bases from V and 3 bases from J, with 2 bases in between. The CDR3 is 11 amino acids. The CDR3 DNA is TGTGCCAGCAGTTACAACTACGAGCAGTACTTC. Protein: CASSYNYEQYF.

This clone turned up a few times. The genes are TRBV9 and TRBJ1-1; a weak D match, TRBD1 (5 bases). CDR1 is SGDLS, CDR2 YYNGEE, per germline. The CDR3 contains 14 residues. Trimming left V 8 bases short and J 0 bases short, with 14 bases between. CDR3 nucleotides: TGTGCCAGTGGGGACGGTTTAATGAACACTGAAGCTTTCTTT. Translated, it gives CASGDGLMNTEAFF.

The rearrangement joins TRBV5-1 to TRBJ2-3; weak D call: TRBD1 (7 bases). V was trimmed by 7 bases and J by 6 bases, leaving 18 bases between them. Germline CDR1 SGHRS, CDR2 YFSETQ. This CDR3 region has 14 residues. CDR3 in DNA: TGCGCCAGCCGTGTGGAGGGGGCTTTGGATACGCAGTATTTT. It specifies CASRVEGALDTQYF.